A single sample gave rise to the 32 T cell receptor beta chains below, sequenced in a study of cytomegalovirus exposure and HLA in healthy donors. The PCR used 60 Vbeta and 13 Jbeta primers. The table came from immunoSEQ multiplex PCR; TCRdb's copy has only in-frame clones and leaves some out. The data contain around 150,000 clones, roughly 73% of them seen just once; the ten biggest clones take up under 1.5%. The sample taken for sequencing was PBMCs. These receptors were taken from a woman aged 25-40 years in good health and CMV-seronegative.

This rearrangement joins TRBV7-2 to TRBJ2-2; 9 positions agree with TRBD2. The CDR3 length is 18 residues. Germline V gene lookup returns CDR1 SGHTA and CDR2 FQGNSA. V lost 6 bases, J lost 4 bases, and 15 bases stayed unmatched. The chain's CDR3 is CASSSRGSPRGGTGELFF. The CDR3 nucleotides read TGTGCCAGCAGTTCTCGAGGGTCTCCGCGGGGGGGCACCGGGGAGCTGTTTTTT.

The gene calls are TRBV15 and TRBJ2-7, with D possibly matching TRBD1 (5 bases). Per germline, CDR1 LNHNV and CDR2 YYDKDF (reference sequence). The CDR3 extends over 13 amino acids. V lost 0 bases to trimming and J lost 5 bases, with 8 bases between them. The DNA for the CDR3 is TGTGCCACCAGCAGAGATATAGGGGACGAGCAGTACTTC. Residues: CATSRDIGDEQYF.

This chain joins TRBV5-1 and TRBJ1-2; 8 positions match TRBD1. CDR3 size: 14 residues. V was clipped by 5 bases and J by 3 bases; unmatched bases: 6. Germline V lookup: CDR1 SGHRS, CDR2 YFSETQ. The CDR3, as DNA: TGCGCCAGCAGTCCGACAGGGGCGGACTATGGCTACACCTTC. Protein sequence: CASSPTGADYGYTF.

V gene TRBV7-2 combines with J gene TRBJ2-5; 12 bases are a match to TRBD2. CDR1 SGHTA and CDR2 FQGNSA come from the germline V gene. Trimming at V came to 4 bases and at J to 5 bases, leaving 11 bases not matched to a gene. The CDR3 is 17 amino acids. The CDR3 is CASSSSASGGARETQYF. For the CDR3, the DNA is TGTGCCAGCAGCTCGAGCGCTAGCGGGGGGGCCCGGGAGACCCAGTACTTC.

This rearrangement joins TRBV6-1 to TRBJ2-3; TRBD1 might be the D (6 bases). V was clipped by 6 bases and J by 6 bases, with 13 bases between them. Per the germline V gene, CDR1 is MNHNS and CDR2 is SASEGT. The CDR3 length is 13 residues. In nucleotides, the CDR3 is TGTGCCAGCAGCCCCCGGCAGGGGGATACGCAGTATTTT. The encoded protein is CASSPRQGDTQYF.

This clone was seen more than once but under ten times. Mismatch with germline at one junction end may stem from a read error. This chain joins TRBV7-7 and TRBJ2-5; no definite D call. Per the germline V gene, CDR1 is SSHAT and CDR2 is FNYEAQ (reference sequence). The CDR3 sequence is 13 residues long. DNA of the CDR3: TGTGCTAGCAGCTCGCTAGATGGGGAGACCCAGTACTTC. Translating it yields CASSSLDGETQYF.

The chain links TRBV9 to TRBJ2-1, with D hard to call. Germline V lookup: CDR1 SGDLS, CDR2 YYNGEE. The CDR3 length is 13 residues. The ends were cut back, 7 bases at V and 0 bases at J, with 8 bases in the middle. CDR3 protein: CASARSSYNEQFF. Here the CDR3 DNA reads TGTGCCAGCGCCCGGAGCTCCTACAATGAGCAGTTCTTC.

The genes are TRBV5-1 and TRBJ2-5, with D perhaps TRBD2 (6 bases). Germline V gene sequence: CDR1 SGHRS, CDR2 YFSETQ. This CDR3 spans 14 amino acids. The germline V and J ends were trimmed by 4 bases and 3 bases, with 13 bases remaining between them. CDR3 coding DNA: TGCGCCAGCAGCCCGGGACTGGCAAAAGAGACCCAGTACTTC. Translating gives CASSPGLAKETQYF.

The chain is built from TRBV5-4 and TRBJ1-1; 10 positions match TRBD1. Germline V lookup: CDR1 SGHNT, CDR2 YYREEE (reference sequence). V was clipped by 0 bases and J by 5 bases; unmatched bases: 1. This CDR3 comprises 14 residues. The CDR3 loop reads CASSLGDRGTEAFF. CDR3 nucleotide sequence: TGTGCCAGCAGCTTGGGGGACAGGGGAACTGAAGCTTTCTTT. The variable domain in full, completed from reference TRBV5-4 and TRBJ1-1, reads ETGVTQSPTHLIKTRGQQVTLRCSSQSGHNTVSWYQQALGQGPQFIFQYYREEENGRGNFPPRFSGLQFPNYSSELNVNALELDDSALYLCASSLGDRGTEAFFGQGTRLTVV.

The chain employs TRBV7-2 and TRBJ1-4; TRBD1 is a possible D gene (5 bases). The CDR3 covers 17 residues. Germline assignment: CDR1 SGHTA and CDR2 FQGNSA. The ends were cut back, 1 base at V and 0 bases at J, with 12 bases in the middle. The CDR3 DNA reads TGTGCCAGCAGCTTAGGGGGCGTAATCACAACTAATGAAAAACTGTTTTTT. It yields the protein CASSLGGVITTNEKLFF.

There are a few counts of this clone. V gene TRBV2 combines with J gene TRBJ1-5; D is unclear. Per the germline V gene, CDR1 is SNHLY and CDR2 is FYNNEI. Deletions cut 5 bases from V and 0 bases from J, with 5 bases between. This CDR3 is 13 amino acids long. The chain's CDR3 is CASSPYSNQPQHF. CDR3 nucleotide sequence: TGTGCCAGCAGTCCCTATAGCAATCAGCCCCAGCATTTT.

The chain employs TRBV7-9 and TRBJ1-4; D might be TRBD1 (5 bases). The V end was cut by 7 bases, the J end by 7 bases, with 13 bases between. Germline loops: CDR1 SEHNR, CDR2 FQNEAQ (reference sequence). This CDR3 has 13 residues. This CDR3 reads CASNSREGEKLFF. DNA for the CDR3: TGTGCCAGCAACAGCAGGGAAGGTGAAAAACTGTTTTTT.

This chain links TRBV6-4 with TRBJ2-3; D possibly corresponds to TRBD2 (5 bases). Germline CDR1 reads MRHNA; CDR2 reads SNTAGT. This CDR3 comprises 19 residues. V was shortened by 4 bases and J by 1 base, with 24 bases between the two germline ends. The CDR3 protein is CASSGTATVLSGRTDTQYF. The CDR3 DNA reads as TGTGCCAGCAGTGGAACAGCCACCGTGTTAAGCGGCCGCACAGATACGCAGTATTTT.

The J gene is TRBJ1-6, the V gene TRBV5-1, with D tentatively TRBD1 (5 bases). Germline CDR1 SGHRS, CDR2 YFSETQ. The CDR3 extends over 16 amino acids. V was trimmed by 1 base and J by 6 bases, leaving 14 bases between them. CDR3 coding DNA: TGCGCCAGCAGCTTGTCTACAGGCACGCCTAATTCACCCCTCCACTTT. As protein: CASSLSTGTPNSPLHF.

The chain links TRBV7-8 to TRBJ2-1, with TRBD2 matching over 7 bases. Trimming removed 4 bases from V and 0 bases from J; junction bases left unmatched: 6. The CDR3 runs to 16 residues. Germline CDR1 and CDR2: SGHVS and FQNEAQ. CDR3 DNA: TGTGCCAGCAGCTCCTGGGGGGGGGTCTCCTACAATGAGCAGTTCTTC. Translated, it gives CASSSWGGVSYNEQFF. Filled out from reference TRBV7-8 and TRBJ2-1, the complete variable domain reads GAGVSQSPRYKVAKRGQDVALRCDPISGHVSLFWYQQALGQGPEFLTYFQNEAQLDKSGLPSDRFFAERPEGSVSTLKIQRTQQEDSAVYLCASSSWGGVSYNEQFFGPGTRLTVL.

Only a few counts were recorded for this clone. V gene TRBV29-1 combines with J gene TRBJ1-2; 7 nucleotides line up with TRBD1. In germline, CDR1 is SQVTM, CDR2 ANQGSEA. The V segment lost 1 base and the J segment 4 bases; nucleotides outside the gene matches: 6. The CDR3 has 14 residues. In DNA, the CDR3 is TGCAGCGTTGAAGGGCTGCAGGGGGGCTATGGCTACACCTTC. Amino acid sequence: CSVEGLQGGYGYTF.

CDR3 region: CASSEQLYNEQFF. In DNA, the CDR3 is TGTGCCAGCAGTGAACAGTTATACAATGAGCAGTTCTTC. The J gene is TRBJ2-1, the V gene TRBV25-1; D is ambiguous. CDR3 length equals 13 residues. Germline values: CDR1 MGHDK, CDR2 SYGVNS. The V end was cut by 2 bases, the J end by 4 bases, with 6 bases between. Looking up the rest from reference TRBV25-1 and TRBJ2-1 gives the full variable domain: EADIYQTPRYLVIGTGKKITLECSQTMGHDKMYWYQQDPGMELHLIHYSYGVNSTEKGDLSSESTVSRIRTEHFPLTLESARPSHTSQYLCASSEQLYNEQFFGPGTRLTVL.

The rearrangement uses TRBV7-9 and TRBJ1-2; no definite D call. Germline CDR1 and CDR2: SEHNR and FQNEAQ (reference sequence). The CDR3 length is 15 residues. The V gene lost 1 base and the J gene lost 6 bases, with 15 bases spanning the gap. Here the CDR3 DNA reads TGTGCCAGCAGCTTAGTTCTGGGAGCGGCGGATGGCTACACCTTC. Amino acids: CASSLVLGAADGYTF.

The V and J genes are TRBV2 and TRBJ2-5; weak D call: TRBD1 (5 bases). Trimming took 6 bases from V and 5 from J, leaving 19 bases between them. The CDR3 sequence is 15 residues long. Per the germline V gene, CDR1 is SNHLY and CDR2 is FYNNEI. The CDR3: CASSRDPRVRETQYF. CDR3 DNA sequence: TGTGCCAGCAGCAGAGACCCCAGGGTTAGGGAGACCCAGTACTTC.

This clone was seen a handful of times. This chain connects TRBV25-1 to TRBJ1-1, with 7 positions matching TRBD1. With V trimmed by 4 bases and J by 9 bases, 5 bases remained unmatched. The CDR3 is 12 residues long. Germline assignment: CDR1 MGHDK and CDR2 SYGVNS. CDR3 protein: CASSARQGKAFF. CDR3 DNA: TGTGCCAGCAGTGCCCGACAGGGAAAAGCTTTCTTT.

CDR3 sequence (DNA): TGCGCCAGCAGCTTGGAGACACCCACCGGGGAGCTGTTTTTT. This gives the protein CASSLETPTGELFF. The chain employs TRBV5-1 and TRBJ2-2; no definite D call. This CDR3 region has 14 residues. Trimming pared 0 bases from V and 4 bases from J, leaving 7 bases between. Germline CDR1 SGHRS, CDR2 YFSETQ.

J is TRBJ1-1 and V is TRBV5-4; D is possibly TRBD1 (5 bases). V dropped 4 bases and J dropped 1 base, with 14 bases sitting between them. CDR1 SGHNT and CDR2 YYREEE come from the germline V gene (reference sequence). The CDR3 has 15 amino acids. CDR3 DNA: TGTGCCAGCAGCGTGGAGGCAGGGAAGAACACTGAAGCTTTCTTT. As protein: CASSVEAGKNTEAFF. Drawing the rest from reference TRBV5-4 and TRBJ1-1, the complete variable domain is ETGVTQSPTHLIKTRGQQVTLRCSSQSGHNTVSWYQQALGQGPQFIFQYYREEENGRGNFPPRFSGLQFPNYSSELNVNALELDDSALYLCASSVEAGKNTEAFFGQGTRLTVV.

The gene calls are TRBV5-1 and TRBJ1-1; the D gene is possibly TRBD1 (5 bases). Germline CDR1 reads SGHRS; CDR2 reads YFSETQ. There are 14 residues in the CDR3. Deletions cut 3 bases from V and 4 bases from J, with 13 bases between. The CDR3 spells CASSSSGIPTEAFF. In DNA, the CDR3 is TGCGCCAGCAGCTCCTCAGGGATCCCCACTGAAGCTTTCTTT.

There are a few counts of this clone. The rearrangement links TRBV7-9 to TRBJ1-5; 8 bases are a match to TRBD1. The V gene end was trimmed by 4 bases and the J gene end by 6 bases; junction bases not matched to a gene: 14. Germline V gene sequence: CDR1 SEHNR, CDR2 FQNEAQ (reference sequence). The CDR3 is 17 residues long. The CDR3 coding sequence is TGTGCCAGCAGCTCAGGACAGGGTGTATACGTTGCTCAGCCCCAGCATTTT. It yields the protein CASSSGQGVYVAQPQHF.

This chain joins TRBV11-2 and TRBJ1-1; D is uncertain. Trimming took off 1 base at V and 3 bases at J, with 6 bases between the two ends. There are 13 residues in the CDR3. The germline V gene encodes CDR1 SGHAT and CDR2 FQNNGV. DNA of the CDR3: TGTGCCAGCAGCTTAGTCGGGTACACTGAAGCTTTCTTT. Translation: CASSLVGYTEAFF. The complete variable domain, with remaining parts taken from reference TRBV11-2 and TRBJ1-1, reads EAGVAQSPRYKIIEKRQSVAFWCNPISGHATLYWYQQILGQGPKLLIQFQNNGVVDDSQLPKDRFSAERLKGVDSTLKIQPAKLEDSAVYLCASSLVGYTEAFFGQGTRLTVV.

The CDR3 loop reads CASSPDRVGNQPQHF. The CDR3 region has the DNA TGTGCCAGTAGTCCGGACAGGGTGGGCAATCAGCCCCAGCATTTT. V is TRBV19 and J is TRBJ1-5; TRBD1 matches at 8 bases. The CDR3 is 15 amino acids. With 5 bases clipped from V and 2 bases from J, the junction kept 5 bases outside the gene matches. Germline CDR1 and CDR2: LNHDA and SQIVND (reference sequence).

The CDR3 nucleotides read TGTGCCAGCAGTTTTACGGGGGTGGACGGCAATCAGCCCCAGCATTTT. Translating gives CASSFTGVDGNQPQHF. This chain links TRBV28 with TRBJ1-5; the D gene is possibly TRBD1 (5 bases). V lost 3 bases to trimming and J lost 2 bases, with 14 bases between them. The germline gives CDR1 MDHEN, CDR2 SYDVKM. The CDR3 contains 16 residues.

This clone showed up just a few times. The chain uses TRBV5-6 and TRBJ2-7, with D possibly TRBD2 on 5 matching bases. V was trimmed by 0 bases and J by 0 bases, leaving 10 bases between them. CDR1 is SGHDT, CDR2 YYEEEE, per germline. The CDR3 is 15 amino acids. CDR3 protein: CASSLVGDTSYEQYF. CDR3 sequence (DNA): TGTGCCAGCAGCTTGGTGGGAGACACCTCCTACGAGCAGTACTTC.

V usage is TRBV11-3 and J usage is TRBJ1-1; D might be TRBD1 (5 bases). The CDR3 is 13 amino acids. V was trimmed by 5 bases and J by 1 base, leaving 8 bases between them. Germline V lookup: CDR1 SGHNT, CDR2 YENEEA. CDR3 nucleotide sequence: TGTGCCAGCAGCCCGCAGGGGAACACTGAAGCTTTCTTT. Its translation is CASSPQGNTEAFF.

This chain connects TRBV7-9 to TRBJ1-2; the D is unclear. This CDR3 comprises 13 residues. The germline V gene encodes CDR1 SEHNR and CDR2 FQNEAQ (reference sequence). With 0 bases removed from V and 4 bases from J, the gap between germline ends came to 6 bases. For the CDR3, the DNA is TGTGCCAGCAGCTTAGCGGTAGCCTATGGCTACACCTTC. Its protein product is CASSLAVAYGYTF.

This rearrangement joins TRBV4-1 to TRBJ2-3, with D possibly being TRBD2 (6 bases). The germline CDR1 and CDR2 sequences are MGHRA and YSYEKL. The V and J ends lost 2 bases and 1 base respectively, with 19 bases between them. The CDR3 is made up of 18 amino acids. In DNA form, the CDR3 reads TGCGCCAGCAGCCAATTGGCCCTTATGGCTAGCGGCACAGATACGCAGTATTTT. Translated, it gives CASSQLALMASGTDTQYF.

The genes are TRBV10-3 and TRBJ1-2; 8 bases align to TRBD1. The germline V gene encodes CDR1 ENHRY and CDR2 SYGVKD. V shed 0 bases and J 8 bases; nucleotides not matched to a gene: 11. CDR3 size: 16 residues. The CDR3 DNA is TGTGCCATCAGTGAGTCCGGACAGGGTGTCTTCGGAGGCTACACCTTC. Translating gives CAISESGQGVFGGYTF.